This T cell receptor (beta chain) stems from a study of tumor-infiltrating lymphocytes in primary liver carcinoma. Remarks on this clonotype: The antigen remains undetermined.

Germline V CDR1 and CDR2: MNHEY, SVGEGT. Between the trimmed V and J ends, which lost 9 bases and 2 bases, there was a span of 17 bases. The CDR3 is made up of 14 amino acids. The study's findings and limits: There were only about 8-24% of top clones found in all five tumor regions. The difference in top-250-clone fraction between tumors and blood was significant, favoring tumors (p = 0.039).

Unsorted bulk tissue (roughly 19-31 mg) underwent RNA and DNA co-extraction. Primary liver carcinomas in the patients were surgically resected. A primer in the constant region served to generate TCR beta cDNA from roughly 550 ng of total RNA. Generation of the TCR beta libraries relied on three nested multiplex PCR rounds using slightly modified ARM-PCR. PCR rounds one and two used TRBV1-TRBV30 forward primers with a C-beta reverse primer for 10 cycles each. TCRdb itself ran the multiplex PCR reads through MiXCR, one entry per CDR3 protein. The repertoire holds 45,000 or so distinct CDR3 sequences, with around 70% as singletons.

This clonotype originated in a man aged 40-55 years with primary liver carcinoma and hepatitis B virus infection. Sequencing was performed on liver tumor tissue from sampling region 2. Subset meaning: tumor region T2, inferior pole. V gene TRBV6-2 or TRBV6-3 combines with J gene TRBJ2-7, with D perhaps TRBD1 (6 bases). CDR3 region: CASSLRNRAYEQYF. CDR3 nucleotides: TGTGCCAGTAGCCTCCGGAACAGGGCCTACGAGCAGTACTTC.